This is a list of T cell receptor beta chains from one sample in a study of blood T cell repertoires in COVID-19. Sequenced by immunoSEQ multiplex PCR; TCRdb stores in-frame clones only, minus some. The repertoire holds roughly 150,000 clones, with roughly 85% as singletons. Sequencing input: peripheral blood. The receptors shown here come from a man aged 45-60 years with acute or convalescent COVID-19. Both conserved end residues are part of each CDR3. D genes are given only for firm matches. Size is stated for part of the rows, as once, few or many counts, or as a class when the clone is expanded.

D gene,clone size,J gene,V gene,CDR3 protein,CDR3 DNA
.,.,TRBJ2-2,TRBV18,CASSPPRATGELFF,TGTGCCAGCTCACCACCGAGGGCCACCGGGGAGCTGTTTTTT
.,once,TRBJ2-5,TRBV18,CASSSELVRETQYF,TGTGCCAGCTCAAGTGAACTAGTACGAGAGACCCAGTACTTC
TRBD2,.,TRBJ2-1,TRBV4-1,CASSQASGRATEQFF,TGCGCCAGCAGCCAAGCTAGCGGGAGGGCGACTGAGCAGTTCTTC
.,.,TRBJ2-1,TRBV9,CASSPAEGYNEQFF,TGTGCCAGCAGCCCAGCAGAGGGATACAATGAGCAGTTCTTC
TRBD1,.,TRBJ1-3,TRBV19,CASNTLGQGSSGNTIYF,TGTGCCAGTAACACCCTGGGACAGGGGAGCTCTGGAAACACCATATATTTT
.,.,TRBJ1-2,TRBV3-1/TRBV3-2,CASSQEAGRLDGYTF,TGTGCCAGCAGCCAAGAAGCAGGGCGATTAGATGGCTACACCTTC
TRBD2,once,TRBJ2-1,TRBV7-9,CASSLGLAGGTSYNEQFF,TGTGCCAGCAGCTTAGGGCTAGCGGGGGGCACCTCCTACAATGAGCAGTTCTTC
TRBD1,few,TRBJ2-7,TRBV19,CASSTGTGPYEQYF,TGTGCCAGTAGCACCGGGACAGGGCCCTACGAGCAGTACTTC
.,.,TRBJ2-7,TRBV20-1,CSGAGHYEQYF,TGCAGTGGGGCGGGTCATTACGAGCAGTACTTC
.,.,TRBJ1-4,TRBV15,CATSRGTGDKEKLFF,TGTGCCACCAGCAGAGGCACAGGTGATAAGGAAAAACTGTTTTTT
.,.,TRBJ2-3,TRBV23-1,CASSQSAGSSTDTQYF,TGCGCCAGCAGTCAATCAGCAGGGTCTAGCACAGATACGCAGTATTTT
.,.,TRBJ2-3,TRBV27,CASSLFSRDQNTQYF,TGTGCCAGCAGTTTATTTAGCAGGGATCAGAATACGCAGTATTTT
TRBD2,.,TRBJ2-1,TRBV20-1,CSASRGRAYNEQFF,TGCAGTGCTAGTCGAGGGAGGGCCTACAATGAGCAGTTCTTC
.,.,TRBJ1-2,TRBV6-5,CASSYTYGYTF,TGTGCCAGCAGTTACACCTACGGCTACACCTTC
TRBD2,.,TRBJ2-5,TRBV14,CASSQVPTSGSGLETQYF,TGTGCCAGCAGCCAAGTTCCAACTAGCGGGAGTGGATTGGAGACCCAGTACTTC
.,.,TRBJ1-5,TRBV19,CASRKSAPSGERNQPQHF,TGTGCCAGTAGAAAGTCGGCACCCTCAGGGGAACGCAATCAGCCCCAGCATTTT
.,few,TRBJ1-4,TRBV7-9,CASSLFFQPDEGEKLFF,TGTGCCAGCAGCTTATTTTTTCAGCCCGATGAGGGTGAAAAACTGTTTTTT
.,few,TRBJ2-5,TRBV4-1,CASSQPDSSETQYF,TGCGCCAGCAGCCAACCAGACAGCTCAGAGACCCAGTACTTC
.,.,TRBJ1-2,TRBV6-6,CASSYSGEPYGYTF,TGTGCCAGCAGTTACTCGGGAGAGCCATATGGCTACACCTTC
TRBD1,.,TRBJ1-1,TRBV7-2,CASSRDRQTEAFF,TGTGCCAGCAGCCGGGACAGGCAGACTGAAGCTTTCTTT
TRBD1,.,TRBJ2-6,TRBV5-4,CASSMGQGPSGANVLTF,TGTGCCAGCAGCATGGGACAGGGACCCTCTGGGGCCAACGTCCTGACTTTC
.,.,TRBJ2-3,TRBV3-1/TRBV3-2,CASSNGQVTDTQYF,TGTGCCAGCAGCAATGGACAAGTCACAGATACGCAGTATTTT
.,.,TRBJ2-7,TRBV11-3,CASSKLGAPSTYEQYF,TGTGCCAGCAGCAAATTGGGGGCGCCTTCCACCTACGAGCAGTACTTC
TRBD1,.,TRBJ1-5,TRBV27,CASSLTGTGSNQPQHF,TGTGCCAGCAGTCTAACCGGGACAGGGAGCAATCAGCCCCAGCATTTT
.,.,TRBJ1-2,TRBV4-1,CASSQDWELYGYTF,TGCGCCAGCAGCCAAGATTGGGAGCTCTATGGCTACACCTTC
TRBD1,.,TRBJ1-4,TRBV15,CATSREKGAPNEKLFF,TGTGCCACCAGCAGAGAGAAGGGGGCCCCTAATGAAAAACTGTTTTTT
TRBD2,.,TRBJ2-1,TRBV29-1,CSFSGGINEQFF,TGCAGCTTTAGCGGGGGGATAAATGAGCAGTTCTTC
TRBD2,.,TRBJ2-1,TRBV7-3,CASSPTGTRGWEDEQFF,TGTGCCAGCAGCCCCACCGGGACTAGGGGATGGGAGGATGAGCAGTTCTTC
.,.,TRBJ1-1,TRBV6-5,CASSFQGLLNTEAFF,TGTGCCAGCAGTTTCCAGGGGTTGTTGAACACTGAAGCTTTCTTT
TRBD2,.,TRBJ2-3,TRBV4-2,CASSRDGTSETDTQYF,TGTGCCAGCAGCCGGGACGGGACTAGCGAAACAGATACGCAGTATTTT
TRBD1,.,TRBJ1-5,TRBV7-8,CASSRLQGASNQPQHF,TGTGCCAGCAGCCGACTACAGGGGGCGAGCAATCAGCCCCAGCATTTT
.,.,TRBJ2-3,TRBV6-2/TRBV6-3,CASSSVADDVDTQYF,TGTGCCAGCAGTTCCGTAGCGGATGATGTGGATACGCAGTATTTT
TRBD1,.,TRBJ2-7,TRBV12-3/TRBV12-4,CASRLQGYEQYF,TGTGCCAGCAGGCTACAGGGGTACGAGCAGTACTTC
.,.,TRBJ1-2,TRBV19,CASSEGADRRGYTF,TGTGCCAGTAGTGAAGGCGCTGACAGACGTGGCTACACCTTC
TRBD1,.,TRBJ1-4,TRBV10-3,CATKDRGEKLFF,TGTGCCACTAAGGACAGGGGGGAAAAACTGTTTTTT
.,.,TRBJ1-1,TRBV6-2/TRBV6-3,CASSYDAGRNTEAFF,TGTGCCAGCAGTTACGATGCTGGGAGAAACACTGAAGCTTTCTTT
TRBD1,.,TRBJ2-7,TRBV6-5,CASTYRQGSYEQYF,TGTGCCAGCACCTACCGACAGGGTAGCTACGAGCAGTACTTC
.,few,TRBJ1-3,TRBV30,CAWSVVGTGNTIYF,TGTGCCTGGAGTGTTGTGGGCACTGGAAACACCATATATTTT
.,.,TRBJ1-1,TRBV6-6,CASSYEVGTEAFF,TGTGCCAGCAGTTACGAGGTTGGCACTGAAGCTTTCTTT
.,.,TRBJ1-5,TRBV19,CASTPGSNQPQHF,TGTGCCAGTACCCCAGGTAGCAATCAGCCCCAGCATTTT
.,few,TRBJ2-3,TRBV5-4,CASSPAARNTDTQYF,TGTGCCAGCAGCCCCGCTGCGCGGAACACAGATACGCAGTATTTT
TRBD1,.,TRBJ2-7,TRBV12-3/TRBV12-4,CASSQDRGREQYF,TGTGCCAGCAGTCAAGACAGGGGGCGCGAGCAGTACTTC